This TCR beta chain was identified during a study of beta chain features in type 1 diabetes. Findings and caveats of the study: Shortening that was moderate but significant affected the TCRB CDR3s of Type 1 diabetes patients in all four CD4+ subsets. The study found fewer insertions and more deletions at VDJ junctions in type 1 diabetes patients.

Germline lookup yields CDR1 SGHTA and CDR2 FQGNSA. V lost 5 bases, J lost 4 bases, and 3 bases stayed unmatched. The CDR3 has 14 amino acids. In the case of this clone: What it binds is unknown.

A single heparinised draw of around 0.11 L on average was taken per donor. Purity (above 95%) was reached by all sorted populations. Reverse transcribing all isolated RNA meant expressed TCRB transcripts were sequenced. Sequenced naive, central memory and regulatory T cell samples produced an average of about 3.6 million reads. Repertoires were generated with immunoSEQ multiplex PCR, while TCRdb's copy carries only in-frame clones and drops some. Of 640,000 or so clones listed, roughly an eighth were seen once; the top ten hold 0.022%. Sequencing input: naive CD4+ T cells from blood. The sequence derives from a man between 18 and 35 years old with type 1 diabetes. The chain uses TRBV7-2 and TRBJ2-7; 12 bases align to TRBD2. CDR3 sequence (DNA): TGTGCCAGCAGCCTAACTAGCGGGGGGTACGAGCAGTACTTC. It is translated as CASSLTSGGYEQYF.